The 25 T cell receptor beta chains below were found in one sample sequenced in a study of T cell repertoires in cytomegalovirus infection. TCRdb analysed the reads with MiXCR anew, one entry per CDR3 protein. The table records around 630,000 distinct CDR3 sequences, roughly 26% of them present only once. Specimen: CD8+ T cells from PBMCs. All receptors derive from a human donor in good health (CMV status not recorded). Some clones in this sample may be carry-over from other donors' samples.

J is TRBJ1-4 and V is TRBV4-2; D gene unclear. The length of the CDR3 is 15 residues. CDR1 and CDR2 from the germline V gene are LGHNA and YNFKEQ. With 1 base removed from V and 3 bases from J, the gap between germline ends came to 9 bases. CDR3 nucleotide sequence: TGTGCCAGCAGCCAAGTACTAGACTCTAATGAAAAACTGTTTTTT. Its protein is CASSQVLDSNEKLFF.

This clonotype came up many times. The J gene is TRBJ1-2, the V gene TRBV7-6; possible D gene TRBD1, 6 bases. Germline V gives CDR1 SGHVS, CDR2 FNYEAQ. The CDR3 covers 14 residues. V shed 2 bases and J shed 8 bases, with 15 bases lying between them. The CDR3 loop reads CASSLTAGESGYTF. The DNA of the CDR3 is TGTGCCAGCAGCTTAACGGCAGGGGAGTCCGGCTACACCTTC.

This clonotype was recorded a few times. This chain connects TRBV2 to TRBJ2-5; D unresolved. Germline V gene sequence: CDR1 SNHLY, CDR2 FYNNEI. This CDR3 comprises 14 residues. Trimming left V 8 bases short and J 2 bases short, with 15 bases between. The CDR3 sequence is CASGNRGPQETQYF. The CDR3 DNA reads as TGTGCCAGCGGGAACCGAGGACCACAAGAGACCCAGTACTTC.

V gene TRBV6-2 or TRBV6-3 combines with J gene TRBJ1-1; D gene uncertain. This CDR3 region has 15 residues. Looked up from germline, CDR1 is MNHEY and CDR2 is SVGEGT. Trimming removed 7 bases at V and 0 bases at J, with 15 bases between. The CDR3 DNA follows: TGTGCCAGCACCGACCTGTCCATTTTGAACACTGAAGCTTTCTTT. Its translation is CASTDLSILNTEAFF.

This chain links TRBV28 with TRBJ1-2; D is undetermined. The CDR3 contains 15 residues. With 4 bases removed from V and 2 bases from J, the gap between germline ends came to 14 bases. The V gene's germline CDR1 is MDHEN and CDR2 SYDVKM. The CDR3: CASSSHMVSNYGYTF. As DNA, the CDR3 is TGTGCCAGCAGTTCCCACATGGTGAGCAACTATGGCTACACCTTC.

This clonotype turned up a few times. Written as DNA, the CDR3 is TGTGCCAGCAGTTCGACTAGCGGGGGGATCTCTTACAATGAGCAGTTCTTC. Its protein is CASSSTSGGISYNEQFF. The chain combines TRBV12-3 or TRBV12-4 with TRBJ2-1, with 13 positions matching TRBD2. CDR3 length: 17 residues. V lost 4 bases to trimming and J lost 4 bases; unmatched junction nucleotides: 7.

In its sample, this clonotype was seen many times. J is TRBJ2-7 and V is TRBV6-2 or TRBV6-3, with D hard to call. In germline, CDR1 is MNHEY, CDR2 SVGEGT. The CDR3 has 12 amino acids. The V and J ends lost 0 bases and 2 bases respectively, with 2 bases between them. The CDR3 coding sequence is TGTGCCAGCAGTTACTCTCCCTACGAGCAGTACTTC. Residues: CASSYSPYEQYF.

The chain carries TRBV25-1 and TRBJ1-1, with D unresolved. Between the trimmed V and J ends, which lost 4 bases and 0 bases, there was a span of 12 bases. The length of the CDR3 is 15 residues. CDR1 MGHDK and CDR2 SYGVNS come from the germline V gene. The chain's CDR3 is CASSVFDNMNTEAFF. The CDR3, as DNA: TGTGCCAGCAGTGTCTTTGACAATATGAACACTGAAGCTTTCTTT.

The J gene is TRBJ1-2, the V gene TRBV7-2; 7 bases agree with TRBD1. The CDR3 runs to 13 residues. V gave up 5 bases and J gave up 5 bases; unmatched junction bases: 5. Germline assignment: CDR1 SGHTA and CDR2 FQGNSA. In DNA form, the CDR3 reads TGTGCCAGCAGCGGGGACAGCGAATATGGCTACACCTTC. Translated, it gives CASSGDSEYGYTF.

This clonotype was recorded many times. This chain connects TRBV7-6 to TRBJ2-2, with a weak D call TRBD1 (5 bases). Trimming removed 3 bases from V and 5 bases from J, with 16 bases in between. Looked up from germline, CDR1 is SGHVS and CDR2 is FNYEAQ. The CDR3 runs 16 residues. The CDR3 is CASSFPAGLETGELFF. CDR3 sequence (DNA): TGTGCCAGCAGCTTCCCCGCAGGGTTGGAAACCGGGGAGCTGTTTTTT. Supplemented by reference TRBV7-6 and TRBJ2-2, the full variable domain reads GAGVSQSPRYKVTKRGQDVALRCDPISGHVSLYWYRQALGQGPEFLTYFNYEAQQDKSGLPNDRFSAERPEGSISTLTIQRTEQRDSAMYRCASSFPAGLETGELFFGEGSRLTVL.

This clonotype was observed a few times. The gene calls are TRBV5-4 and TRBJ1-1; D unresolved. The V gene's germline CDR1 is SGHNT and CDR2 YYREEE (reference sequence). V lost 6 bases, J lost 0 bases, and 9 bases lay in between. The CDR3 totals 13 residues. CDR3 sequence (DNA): TGTGCCAGCACCCACCAGATGAACACTGAAGCTTTCTTT. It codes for CASTHQMNTEAFF.

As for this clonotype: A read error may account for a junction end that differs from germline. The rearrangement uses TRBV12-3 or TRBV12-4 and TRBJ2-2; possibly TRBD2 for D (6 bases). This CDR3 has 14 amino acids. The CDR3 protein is CASSFQAYGGELSF. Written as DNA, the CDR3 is TGTGCCAGCAGTTTTCAGGCCTACGGCGGGGAGCTGTCTTTT.

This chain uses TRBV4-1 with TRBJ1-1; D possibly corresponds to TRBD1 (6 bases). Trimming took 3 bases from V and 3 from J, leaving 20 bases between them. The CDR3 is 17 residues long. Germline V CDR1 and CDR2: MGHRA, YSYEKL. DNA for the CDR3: TGCGCCAGCAGCCAGAGCGGACAGACAGGCGGTTACACTGAAGCTTTCTTT. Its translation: CASSQSGQTGGYTEAFF.

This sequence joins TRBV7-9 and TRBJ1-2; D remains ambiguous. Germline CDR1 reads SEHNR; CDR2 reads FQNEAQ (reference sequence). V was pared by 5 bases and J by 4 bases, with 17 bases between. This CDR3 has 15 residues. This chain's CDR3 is CASSRGSLRIYGYTF. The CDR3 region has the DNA TGTGCCAGCAGCCGCGGTAGCCTGAGAATCTATGGCTACACCTTC.

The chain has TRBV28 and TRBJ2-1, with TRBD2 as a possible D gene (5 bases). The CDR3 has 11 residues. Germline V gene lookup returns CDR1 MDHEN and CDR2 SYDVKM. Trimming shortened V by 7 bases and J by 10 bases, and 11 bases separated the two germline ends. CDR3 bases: TGTGCCAGCACCGGGGAGAGAGAGCAGTTCTTC. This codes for CASTGEREQFF.

The CDR3 loop is CASNSRQGTGELFF. The CDR3 DNA is TGTGCCAGCAACTCCCGACAGGGCACCGGGGAGCTGTTTTTT. The chain has TRBV6-2 or TRBV6-3 and TRBJ2-2, with 7 bases matching TRBD1. V lost 7 bases to trimming and J lost 4 bases; unmatched junction nucleotides: 6. This CDR3 is built from 14 residues. Germline lookup yields CDR1 MNHEY and CDR2 SVGEGT.

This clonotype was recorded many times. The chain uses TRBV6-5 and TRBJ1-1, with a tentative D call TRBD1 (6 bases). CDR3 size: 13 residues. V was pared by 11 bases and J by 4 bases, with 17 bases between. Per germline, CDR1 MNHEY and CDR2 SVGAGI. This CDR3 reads CASTWGAGTEAFF. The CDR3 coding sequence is TGTGCCTCAACTTGGGGGGCGGGCACTGAAGCTTTCTTT.

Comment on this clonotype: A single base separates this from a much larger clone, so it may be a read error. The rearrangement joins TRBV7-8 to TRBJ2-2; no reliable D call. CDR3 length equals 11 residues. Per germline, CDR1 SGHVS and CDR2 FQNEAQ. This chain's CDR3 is CANSPDWELFF. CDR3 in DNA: TGTGCCAACAGCCCCGACTGGGAGCTGTTTTTT.

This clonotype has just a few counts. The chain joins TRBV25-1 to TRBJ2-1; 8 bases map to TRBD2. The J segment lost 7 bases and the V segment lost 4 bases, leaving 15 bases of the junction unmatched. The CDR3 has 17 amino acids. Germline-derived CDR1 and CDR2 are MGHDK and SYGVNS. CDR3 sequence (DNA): TGTGCCAGCAGTGGACGCGGGAGGACCATCACCTTGAATGAGCAGTTCTTC. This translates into CASSGRGRTITLNEQFF.

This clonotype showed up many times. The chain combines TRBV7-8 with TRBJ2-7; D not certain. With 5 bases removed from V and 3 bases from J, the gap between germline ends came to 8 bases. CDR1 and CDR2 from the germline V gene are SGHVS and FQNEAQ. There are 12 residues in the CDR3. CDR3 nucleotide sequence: TGTGCCAGCAGCCTCACACTCTACGAGCAGTACTTC. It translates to CASSLTLYEQYF.

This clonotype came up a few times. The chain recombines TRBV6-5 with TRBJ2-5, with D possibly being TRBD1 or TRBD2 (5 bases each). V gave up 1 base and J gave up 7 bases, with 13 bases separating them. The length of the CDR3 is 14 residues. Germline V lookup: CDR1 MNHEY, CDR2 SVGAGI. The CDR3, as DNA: TGTGCCAGCAGTTACTATACCGGGGACGGGACCCAGTACTTC. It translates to CASSYYTGDGTQYF.

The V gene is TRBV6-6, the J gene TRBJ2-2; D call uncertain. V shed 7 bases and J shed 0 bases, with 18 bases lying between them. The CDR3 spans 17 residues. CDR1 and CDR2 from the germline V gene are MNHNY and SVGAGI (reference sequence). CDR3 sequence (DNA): TGTGCCAGCACCCCTCTAGTGAGACAAACGAACACCGGGGAGCTGTTTTTT. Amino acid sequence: CASTPLVRQTNTGELFF.

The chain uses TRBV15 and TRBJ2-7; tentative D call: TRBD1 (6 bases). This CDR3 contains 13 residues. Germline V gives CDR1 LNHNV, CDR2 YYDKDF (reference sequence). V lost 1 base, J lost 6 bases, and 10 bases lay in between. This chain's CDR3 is CATSRGGGSEQYV. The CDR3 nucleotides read TGTGCCACCAGCAGAGGTGGGGGCAGCGAGCAGTACGTC.

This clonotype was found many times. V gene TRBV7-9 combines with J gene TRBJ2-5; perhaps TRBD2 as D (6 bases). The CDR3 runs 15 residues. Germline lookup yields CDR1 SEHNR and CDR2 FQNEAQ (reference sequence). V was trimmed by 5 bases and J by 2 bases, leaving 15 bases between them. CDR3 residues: CASSPGGSGQETQYF. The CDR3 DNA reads TGTGCCAGCAGCCCCGGAGGGAGCGGGCAAGAGACCCAGTACTTC.

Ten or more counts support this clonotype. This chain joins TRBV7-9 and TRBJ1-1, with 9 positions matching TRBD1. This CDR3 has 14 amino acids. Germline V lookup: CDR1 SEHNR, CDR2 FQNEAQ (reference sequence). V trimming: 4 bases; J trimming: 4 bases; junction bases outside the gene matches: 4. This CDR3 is CASSWTGAGTEAFF. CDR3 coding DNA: TGTGCCAGCAGCTGGACAGGGGCTGGCACTGAAGCTTTCTTT.